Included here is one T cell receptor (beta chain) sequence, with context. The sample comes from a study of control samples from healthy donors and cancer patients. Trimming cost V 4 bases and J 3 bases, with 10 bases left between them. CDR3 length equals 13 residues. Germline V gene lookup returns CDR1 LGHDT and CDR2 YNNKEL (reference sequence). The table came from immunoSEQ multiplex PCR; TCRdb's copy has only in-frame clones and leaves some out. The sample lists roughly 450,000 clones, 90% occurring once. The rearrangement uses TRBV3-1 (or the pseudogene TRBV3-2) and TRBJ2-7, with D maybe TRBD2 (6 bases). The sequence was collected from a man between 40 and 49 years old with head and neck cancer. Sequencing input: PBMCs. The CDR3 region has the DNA TGTGCCAGCAGCCGAGCCGGGGGCTACGAGCAGTACTTC. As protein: CASSRAGGYEQYF.